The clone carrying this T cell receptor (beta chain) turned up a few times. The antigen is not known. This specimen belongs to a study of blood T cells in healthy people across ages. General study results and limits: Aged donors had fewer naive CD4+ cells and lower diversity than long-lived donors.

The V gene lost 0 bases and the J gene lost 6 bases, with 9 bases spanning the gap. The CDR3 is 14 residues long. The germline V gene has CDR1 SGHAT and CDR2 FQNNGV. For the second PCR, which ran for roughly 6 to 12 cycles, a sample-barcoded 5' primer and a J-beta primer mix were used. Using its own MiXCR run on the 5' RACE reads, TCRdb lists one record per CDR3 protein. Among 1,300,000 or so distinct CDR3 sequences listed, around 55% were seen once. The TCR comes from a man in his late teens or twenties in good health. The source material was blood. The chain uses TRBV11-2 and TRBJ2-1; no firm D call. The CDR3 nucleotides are TGTGCCAGCAGCTTAGATCGTTTCCCCAATGAGCAGTTCTTC. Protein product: CASSLDRFPNEQFF.